Described below is a single T cell receptor (beta chain) sequence and its context. Its antigen is as yet unknown. The protocol was immunoSEQ multiplex PCR, while the TCRdb copy is restricted to in-frame clones and leaves out a portion. The sample yields just over 2,000,000 clones, 85% to 95% seen once. Trimming took off 4 bases at V and 2 bases at J, with 11 bases between the two ends. Germline loops: CDR1 SGHTA, CDR2 FQGNSA. The CDR3 loop spans 14 amino acids. The data are from a study of shared clonotypes between healthy human individuals. On the study more broadly: CD4 naive and memory got three plates each, CD8 naive two, CD8 memory one. Study-wide results and limits: The four-donor shared clonotypes exceeded non-shared clonotypes in generation probability, with non-shared ones scoring lower. Sharing across four donors was highest in naive CD4 (around 5%) and lowest in memory CD8 (around 0.4%).

Material for sequencing was naive CD4+ T cells sorted from blood. The subset here: CD45RA+ positively selected. This receptor was obtained from a man younger than 30 in good health. The chain carries TRBV7-2 and TRBJ2-5, with no clear D. For the CDR3, the DNA is TGTGCCAGCAGCTACACGGGCCTACAAGAGACCCAGTACTTC. Protein product: CASSYTGLQETQYF.